This T cell receptor (beta chain) was identified in a study of blood T cell repertoires in COVID-19. Looking at the study overall: Sample material is recorded as cDNA or gDNA derived from T cells, B-cell-depleted T cells, or PBMCs.

Original analysis: It was from reference gene primer amplification that nucleated cell counts were estimated. Measured with immunoSEQ multiplex PCR; TCRdb has only the in-frame clones, and not every one. V, J and clone size derive from that table, while D and trimming were established from the DNA sequence. The sample gives a few hundred thousand clones, 80% to 90% of which show up once; about 4% is in the top ten. In the 2 weeks before study entry, exposed participants met a COVID-19 case, which was PCR-confirmed or clinician-diagnosed. CDR1 and CDR2 from the germline V gene are SQVTM and ANQGSEA. The CDR3 runs 17 residues. J lost 5 bases, V lost 4 bases, and 18 bases had no gene match.

The sample comprised PBMCs or T cells enriched from blood (not recorded which). V is TRBV29-1 and J is TRBJ2-3, with 7 bases identical to TRBD1. This TCR derives from a woman in her thirties who had been exposed to COVID-19. The CDR3 DNA reads as TGCAGCGTTGGGGTTACGACAGGGAGATTTGTAGGAGATACGCAGTATTTT. It specifies CSVGVTTGRFVGDTQYF.